The 26 T cell receptor beta chains listed next were all sequenced from one sample in a study of blood T cell repertoires in COVID-19. The data were produced by immunoSEQ multiplex PCR, yet TCRdb's version contains in-frame clones alone and is incomplete. The sample shows more than 140,000 clones, approximately 86% of them seen only once. What was sequenced was peripheral blood. The receptors shown here come from a woman in her fifties or sixties with acute or convalescent COVID-19.

The V gene is TRBV3-1 (or the pseudogene TRBV3-2), the J gene TRBJ2-7; 7 bases are a match to TRBD2. CDR3 length: 14 residues. CDR1 is LGHDT and CDR2 is YNNKEL in the germline V gene (reference sequence). With V trimmed by 0 bases and J by 2 bases, 1 base remained unmatched. CDR3 in amino acids: CASSQDGGAYEQYF. The CDR3 DNA reads as TGTGCCAGCAGCCAAGATGGGGGGGCCTACGAGCAGTACTTC.

The rearrangement links TRBV18 to TRBJ1-3; tentatively, D is TRBD1 (5 bases). Germline V lookup: CDR1 KGHSH, CDR2 LQKENI. V was trimmed by 3 bases and J by 4 bases, leaving 16 bases between them. CDR3 size: 16 residues. CDR3 protein: CASSPETRVAGNTIYF. In DNA form, the CDR3 reads TGTGCCAGCTCACCCGAGACCAGGGTTGCCGGAAACACCATATATTTT.

The CDR3 sequence: CASSSTGVGEQFF. The DNA for the CDR3 is TGTGCCAGCAGCTCCACAGGGGTCGGCGAGCAGTTCTTC. The chain carries TRBV5-4 and TRBJ2-1, with 7 bases lining up with TRBD1. The V and J ends lost 3 bases and 10 bases, in that order; junction bases with no gene match: 7. The germline V gene encodes CDR1 SGHNT and CDR2 YYREEE (reference sequence). The CDR3 is 13 residues long.

This chain uses TRBV13 with TRBJ2-1; D possibly corresponds to TRBD2 (5 bases). This CDR3 region has 13 residues. V dropped 0 bases and J dropped 7 bases, with 7 bases sitting between them. Germline V gives CDR1 PRHDT, CDR2 FYEKMQ (reference sequence). In DNA form, the CDR3 reads TGTGCCAGCAGCTTAGGGGGCGGGAATGAGCAGTTCTTC. Translation: CASSLGGGNEQFF.

The rearrangement joins TRBV7-8 to TRBJ2-4; 7 positions match TRBD1. This CDR3 is built from 13 residues. V was clipped by 5 bases and J by 15 bases; unmatched bases: 13. Germline CDR1 and CDR2: SGHVS and FQNEAQ. CDR3: CASSTDRRRNRYF. CDR3 DNA sequence: TGTGCCAGCAGCACGGACAGGAGGCGAAATAGGTACTTC.

This sequence joins TRBV6-5 and TRBJ1-1; 10 bases are a match to TRBD1. The CDR3 extends over 14 amino acids. Germline assignment: CDR1 MNHEY and CDR2 SVGAGI. Unmatched junction bases numbered 5, after V lost 4 bases and J lost 6 bases. Here the CDR3 reads CASSSGTGAAEAFF. The DNA for the CDR3 is TGTGCCAGCAGTTCCGGGACAGGGGCGGCTGAAGCTTTCTTT.

J is TRBJ1-5 and V is TRBV3-1 (or the pseudogene TRBV3-2); D gene ambiguous. CDR3 length equals 14 residues. Per the germline V gene, CDR1 is LGHDT and CDR2 is YNNKEL (reference sequence). V was clipped by 0 bases and J by 2 bases, with 5 bases between them. CDR3 protein: CASSQELGNQPQHF. Written as DNA, the CDR3 is TGTGCCAGCAGCCAAGAATTAGGCAATCAGCCCCAGCATTTT.

V usage is TRBV5-1 and J usage is TRBJ1-6; D is possibly TRBD1 (5 bases). Germline V gene sequence: CDR1 SGHRS, CDR2 YFSETQ. V was clipped by 3 bases and J by 7 bases, with 17 bases between them. The CDR3 extends over 16 amino acids. The chain's CDR3 is CASSSPGGLINSPLHF. The DNA for the CDR3 is TGCGCCAGCAGCTCGCCCGGGGGACTTATCAATTCACCCCTCCACTTT.

This clone was observed once. J is TRBJ2-7 and V is TRBV4-3; TRBD1 might be the D (5 bases). Deletions cut 0 bases from V and 3 bases from J, with 15 bases between. The length of the CDR3 is 16 residues. Looked up from germline, CDR1 is LGHNA and CDR2 is YSLEER. This CDR3 is CASSQEAQGRNYEQYF. In nucleotides, the CDR3 is TGCGCCAGCAGCCAAGAGGCGCAGGGTCGGAACTACGAGCAGTACTTC.

The rearrangement links TRBV19 to TRBJ1-6; 7 nucleotides align to TRBD1. The junction had 8 bases not matched to a gene; V was cut back by 10 bases and J by 2 bases. CDR1 LNHDA and CDR2 SQIVND come from the germline V gene (reference sequence). This CDR3 spans 15 amino acids. In nucleotides, the CDR3 is TGTGCCACCCGGGACAGTTATCCCTATAATTCACCCCTCCACTTT. It specifies CATRDSYPYNSPLHF.

The rearrangement links TRBV6-2 or TRBV6-3 to TRBJ2-1; 8 bases line up with TRBD1. Germline values: CDR1 MNHEY, CDR2 SVGEGT. V shed 5 bases, J shed 2 bases, and the junction held 5 bases outside the gene matches. The CDR3 extends over 15 amino acids. The CDR3 sequence is CASSQTGVPYNEQFF. The CDR3 DNA follows: TGTGCCAGCAGTCAGACAGGGGTACCCTACAATGAGCAGTTCTTC.

V gene TRBV6-2 or TRBV6-3 combines with J gene TRBJ2-1; D call uncertain. V gave up 2 bases and J gave up 5 bases, with 13 bases separating them. Germline CDR1 reads MNHEY; CDR2 reads SVGEGT. This CDR3 has 15 amino acids. The CDR3 sequence: CASSYPGGLNNEQFF. The CDR3 DNA reads as TGTGCCAGCAGTTACCCAGGTGGGCTCAACAATGAGCAGTTCTTC.

The V call is TRBV12-3 or TRBV12-4, the J call TRBJ1-2; D remains ambiguous. The CDR3 length is 13 residues. Trimming shortened V by 5 bases and J by 2 bases, and 9 bases separated the two germline ends. DNA for the CDR3: TGTGCCAGCAGTCCGACACCCAACTATGGCTACACCTTC. Encoded protein: CASSPTPNYGYTF.

This clone was detected only a few times. The chain uses TRBV29-1 and TRBJ2-3; the D is unclear. Trimming left V 7 bases short and J 4 bases short, with 9 bases between. The germline CDR1 and CDR2 sequences are SQVTM and ANQGSEA. The CDR3 totals 11 residues. CDR3 DNA: TGCAGCGCCGCAGCGTCAGATACGCAGTATTTT. Its protein product is CSAAASDTQYF.

This clone has just one count. V usage is TRBV12-5 and J usage is TRBJ1-5, with no clear D. From germline, CDR1 is LGHNT and CDR2 FRNRAP. Between the trimmed V and J ends, which lost 0 bases and 2 bases, there was a span of 17 bases. The CDR3 is 18 amino acids. The CDR3 is CASGLVVGLSEGNQPQHF. In DNA form, the CDR3 reads TGTGCTAGTGGTTTGGTGGTCGGACTCTCTGAGGGCAATCAGCCCCAGCATTTT.

The chain has TRBV18 and TRBJ2-3, with D possibly TRBD2 on 7 matching bases. V was cut by 3 bases and J by 3 bases, with 16 bases left in between. The CDR3 is 16 residues long. Germline V CDR1 and CDR2: KGHSH, LQKENI. The CDR3 protein is CASSPTGGTSTDTQYF. The CDR3 DNA sequence: TGTGCCAGCTCACCTACGGGGGGCACATCGACAGATACGCAGTATTTT.

V usage is TRBV4-3 and J usage is TRBJ2-3; perhaps TRBD1 as D (6 bases). The V gene's germline CDR1 is LGHNA and CDR2 YSLEER. V was clipped by 3 bases and J by 0 bases, with 13 bases between them. CDR3 length: 16 residues. CDR3 amino acids: CASSQGAATSTDTQYF. The CDR3 nucleotides read TGCGCCAGCAGCCAGGGGGCGGCTACTAGCACAGATACGCAGTATTTT.

The CDR3 DNA reads as TGTGCCAGCAGCTTAACAGGGTTCAACACTGAAGCTTTCTTT. Encoded protein: CASSLTGFNTEAFF. This chain uses TRBV11-2 with TRBJ1-1; the D gene is possibly TRBD1 (6 bases). The CDR3 runs to 14 residues. The V gene's germline CDR1 is SGHAT and CDR2 FQNNGV. Trimming took off 2 bases at V and 2 bases at J, with 9 bases between the two ends.

The chain recombines TRBV7-9 with TRBJ2-1; TRBD2 matches 10 bases. Per the germline V gene, CDR1 is SEHNR and CDR2 is FQNEAQ (reference sequence). CDR3 length: 19 amino acids. Trimming at V came to 1 base and at J to 1 base, leaving 10 bases not matched to a gene. CDR3 region: CASSLGLLSGGDSYNEQFF. In DNA, the CDR3 is TGTGCCAGCAGCTTAGGATTATTGAGCGGGGGGGATTCCTACAATGAGCAGTTCTTC.

The chain couples TRBV7-3 to TRBJ1-6; D might be TRBD1 (5 bases). Trimming stripped 4 bases from V and 7 bases from J, with 11 bases between. Germline V gene sequence: CDR1 SGHTA, CDR2 FQGTGA. The CDR3 covers 14 residues. This chain's CDR3 is CASSSEAGNSPLHF. CDR3 bases: TGTGCCAGCAGCTCGGAAGCAGGGAATTCACCCCTCCACTTT.

The chain has TRBV6-2 or TRBV6-3 and TRBJ2-7, with D unclear. Germline V gives CDR1 MNHEY, CDR2 SVGEGT. V was trimmed by 6 bases and J by 2 bases, leaving 14 bases between them. CDR3 length equals 14 residues. The CDR3 sequence is CASSPPIEPYEQYF. The CDR3 DNA reads TGTGCCAGCAGCCCCCCGATAGAGCCCTACGAGCAGTACTTC.

V usage is TRBV27 and J usage is TRBJ1-1, with a weak D call TRBD1 (6 bases). V dropped 1 base and J dropped 5 bases, with 14 bases sitting between them. The CDR3 runs 15 residues. Germline-derived CDR1 and CDR2 are MNHEY and SMNVEV (reference sequence). Written as DNA, the CDR3 is TGTGCCAGCAGTTTATACAGGGTGGTTTCTACTGAAGCTTTCTTT. Translating gives CASSLYRVVSTEAFF.

This clone was detected only a few times. The CDR3 coding sequence is TGTGCCAGCAGCCAAGAAATTCCCCTGGGGAGGCGTCTAGCCAAAAACATTCAGTACTTC. It encodes CASSQEIPLGRRLAKNIQYF. The chain links TRBV3-1 (or the pseudogene TRBV3-2) to TRBJ2-4, with a tentative D call TRBD2 (6 bases). This CDR3 region has 20 residues. CDR1 and CDR2 (germline): LGHDT, YNNKEL (reference sequence). The V end lost 0 bases, the J end lost 0 bases, and 21 bases lay between the germline ends.

The rearrangement uses TRBV19 and TRBJ2-5; weak D call: TRBD2 (6 bases). Per germline, CDR1 LNHDA and CDR2 SQIVND (reference sequence). Trimming took off 6 bases at V and 5 bases at J, with 16 bases between the two ends. The CDR3 totals 14 residues. This CDR3 is CASREGLGRETQYF. CDR3 DNA sequence: TGTGCCAGTAGGGAGGGTCTGGGACGGGAGACCCAGTACTTC.

The rearrangement uses TRBV18 and TRBJ2-3, with 12 nucleotides matching TRBD2. Trimming took 4 bases from V and 1 from J; bases not matched to a gene: 3. Germline V gene data show CDR1 as KGHSH and CDR2 as LQKENI. This CDR3 contains 16 residues. The CDR3 region is CASSQRTSGGTDTQYF. CDR3 DNA sequence: TGTGCCAGCTCACAAAGGACTAGCGGGGGCACAGATACGCAGTATTTT.

The chain joins TRBV7-8 to TRBJ2-7; 8 nucleotides align to TRBD1. Looked up from germline, CDR1 is SGHVS and CDR2 is FQNEAQ. This CDR3 region has 13 residues. The ends lost 3 bases at V and 5 bases at J; junction bases unmatched: 3. The CDR3 spells CASSFDRGDEQYF. Written as DNA, the CDR3 is TGTGCCAGCAGCTTCGACAGGGGAGACGAGCAGTACTTC.